This T cell receptor beta chain is from a study of early T cells in non-severe SARS-CoV-2 infection. This clonotype was detected a few times. Attached unique molecular identifiers marked individual cDNA molecules. MiXCR was run by TCRdb on the 5' RACE reads, yielding one entry per CDR3 protein. The repertoire holds about 39,000 distinct CDR3 sequences, with about 7% as singletons. This CDR3 contains 16 residues. V gave up 5 bases and J gave up 4 bases, with 20 bases separating them. Germline lookup yields CDR1 LNHDA and CDR2 SQIVND (reference sequence). The V call is TRBV19, the J call TRBJ1-2; weak D call: TRBD1 (5 bases). Input material: whole blood. The TCR comes from an adult who was a healthcare worker with PCR-confirmed SARS-CoV-2 infection or an uninfected control (not recorded which). The CDR3 DNA reads as TGTGCCAGTAGTTCCCGAGCCACAGGCCCTTCCTATGGCTACACCTTC. Its protein is CASSSRATGPSYGYTF.